This TCR beta chain comes out of a study of regulatory T cells in long-lasting Graves disease (dated by TCRdb to the early 2020s). Background for the entire study: Antithyroid drugs had been taken for less than 3 months by newly diagnosed Graves' disease patients. A total of 35 or so samples were covered by TCR sequencing, comprising roughly 13 persistent and approximately 20 newly diagnosed Graves' disease patients. The study was registered as a clinical trial and conducted in China. Peripheral blood TCR sequencing and RNA sequencing compared persistent Graves' disease patients with newly diagnosed Graves' disease patients.

Taken with the paper, the label for time point translates to: newly diagnosed GD, antithyroid drugs for less than 3 months. For both TCR sequencing and RNA sequencing, RNA was extracted from PBMCs using TRIzol. The diagnosis of Graves' disease was made according to American Thyroid Association guidelines. Patients for the study were recruited at an endocrinology department in Xi'an, China. Each patient gave roughly 10 milliliters of peripheral blood, collected in an EDTA anticoagulant tube. Ficoll Paque Plus density gradient separation was used to isolate PBMCs, and no further T cell sorting was performed. An Agilent 2100 Bioanalyzer and agarose gel were used to check RNA quality, and a NanoDrop 2000 was used to measure RNA concentration. Overall results and qualifications from the work: Preferential use of TRBV28, TRBJ1-2 and TRBJ2-5 was observed in persistent disease, whereas TRBV20-1 and TRBJ2-1 were favored in newly diagnosed disease. The authors noted that the small sample size was a limitation that may lower accuracy. Lower TCR Shannon entropy and fewer highly expanded clones were observed in persistent Graves' disease patients than in newly diagnosed patients, which suggested clonal expansion. Only the TCR beta chain was sequenced and analyzed. More public clonotypes were shared among persistent patients (roughly 2,900) than among newly diagnosed patients (roughly 960). Only peripheral blood was studied, because thyroid tissue, the primary lesion, was inaccessible.

With regard to this clonotype: It has no known antigen specificity. No much larger clonotype is one base removed from it; base qualities were not supplied.

Library method: multiplex PCR. The sequencer was an Illumina HiSeq 4000. To build TCR beta libraries, CDR3 regions were amplified by Arm-PCR using iRepertoire HTBI primers. Before sequencing, the PCR products underwent gel purification. Concerning the study's data processing: Gene usage analysis of CDR3 amino acid clonotypes relied on the approximately 60 TRBV and around 13 TRBJ segments identified across samples. COPE and FqMerger were used to merge the filtered high-quality paired reads into contigs. BLAST was used to align contigs to IMGT TRBV, TRBD and TRBJ reference genes, with CDR3 defined following IMGT. Any clonotype with a frequency above 0.1% was classified as a highly expanded clone. Shannon entropy was used to measure repertoire diversity, and the Gini coefficient was used to measure V-J evenness. Clonotypes shared by more than one individual were considered public. TCRdb reanalyzed the raw reads on its own, using fastp at Q25 for trimming and MiXCR for clone calling, and kept in-frame beta chains. Here each entry gathers all rows of one CDR3 protein and keeps the most common genes and DNA. Clone size and V and J calls follow TCRdb, not the original study. Within this sample are some 450,000 distinct CDR3 sequences, with approximately 16% of them counted one time only. The ten largest clones add up to roughly a tenth of the sample.

In the germline V gene, CDR1 corresponds to ENHRY and CDR2 to SYGVKD. Unmatched junction bases come to 7, with V trimmed by 5 bases and J by 3 bases. The CDR3, from cysteine to phenylalanine, totals 15 residues. The DNA shown is the 45-base CDR3, in frame from base 1. The sample was also linked to a second study, of T cells in Graves' hyperthyroidism and ophthalmopathy. As the second paper documents: Stable Graves' hyperthyroidism was defined as the absence of progression to ophthalmopathy over 18 months of follow-up. The hyperthyroidism patients were between 18 and 65 years old and newly diagnosed, with a disease duration of less than 2 months. Exclusion was applied to patients with uncontrolled infections, other autoimmune diseases, pregnancy or lactation. Diagnoses were based on clinical symptoms, serum thyroxine and TRAb, thyroid ultrasound and orbital computed tomography. A first-round RT-PCR of the TCR CDR3 used the HTBI primer set with the Qiagen OneStep RT-PCR kit. Most expanded thyroid clonotypes (frequency above 0.001) were also detected in blood, a finding suggesting that blood repertoires may reflect thyroid immune responses. In cross-validation, a model built on a 13 V-J signature told ophthalmopathy apart from stable hyperthyroidism with 85% to 90% sensitivity and approximately 84% specificity, and in testing the same model reached 80%/75%. During validation, the model predicted progression to ophthalmopathy a median of roughly 7.1 months ahead of onset, with almost 71% sensitivity and about 75% specificity. TCR V-J signatures able to tell the groups apart were searched for in a discovery cohort of more than 90 patients, of whom approximately 40 had Graves' ophthalmopathy and more than 55 had stable Graves' hyperthyroidism. Prospective prediction of ophthalmopathy was tested in an independent validation cohort consisting of some 20 hyperthyroidism patients and more than 15 patients who later progressed to ophthalmopathy. The approximately 98 discovery patients were randomly divided into training and test sets at a 7:3 ratio. In addition, the study compared T-cell repertoires in thyroid tissue and in blood from several Graves' hyperthyroidism patients. Following sampling, methimazole starting at 30 mg daily was given to hyperthyroidism patients, and high-dose intravenous methylprednisolone was given to ophthalmopathy patients. A second multiplex PCR round built the libraries, followed by size selection and purification. Sequencing of the libraries was done on an Illumina HiSeq2000 using paired-end 100 bp reads. SOAPnuke was used to process the raw data, removing reads that contained adapters or uncalled bases, had a mean Phred below 15, or lacked an exact match to the constant primer or identifier. High-quality paired reads were merged using COPE v1.2.5, and each unique nucleotide sequence was defined as a clonotype. MiTCR v1.1 was used to align the clonotypes against IMGT TRBV, TRBD and TRBJ reference segments. The analysis was restricted to V-J combinations with a frequency above 0.0001, which together covered around 99% of the repertoires. The TCS score was defined as the ratio of F50 (clonal expansion) to E x V (chaos), calculated using BLOSUM62-based TCRdist between CDR3 peptides within each V-J. Welch's t-statistics and random forest reduced around 520 V-J features to 13, which were used in a naive Bayes classifier (R e1071). Sample size was not statistically predetermined, and investigators were not blinded to group allocation. TCR Vbeta CDR3 sequencing of 120 to 150 peripheral blood samples (43 ophthalmopathy, 70 to 85 hyperthyroidism and approximately 17 progressor patients) is reported in the paper.

The sequence came from a woman between 25 and 40 years old with Graves disease. Donor details come from another sample of the same person, matched by shared clones. Here the chain combines TRBV10-3 and TRBJ2-7; TRBD1 aligns with 10 central bases. The source was peripheral blood mononuclear cells (PBMCs), collected at new diagnosis, from a patient treated with antithyroid drugs. The DNA sequence follows: TGTGCCATCAGTCAAGCCGGGACAGGGGTCTACGAGCAGTACTTC. This encodes CAISQAGTGVYEQYF.